A single sample is the source of the 10 T cell receptor beta chains below, sequenced in a study of vaccination effects on CD4 cells after COVID-19 (dated by TCRdb to 2021 to 2024). After about 10 days of culture, CD4+ T cells were isolated with the EasySep CD4+ T cell isolation kit. What these receptors recognize is not known. Library preparation was by the immunoSEQ multiplex PCR assay. This is the immuneACCESS table as TCRdb keeps it, with only in-frame sequences that have V and J called. A part of the clones is gone; compared with another copy, unresolved V genes explain less than half, and the rest is unexplained. The sample table records some 50,000 clones; roughly three fifths of these occur just once. Approximately 5% of the sample goes to the ten largest clones. This specimen was CD4+ T cells from PBMCs cultured without peptide, taken before COVID-19 vaccination. The receptor set was obtained from a human donor who received a COVID-19 vaccine.

This clone has just a few counts. The V call is TRBV14, the J call TRBJ2-5, with D perhaps matching TRBD1 (5 bases). From germline, CDR1 is SGHDN and CDR2 FVKESK. The CDR3 runs to 14 residues. Deletions cut 1 base from V and 3 bases from J, with 9 bases between. The CDR3 coding sequence is TGTGCCAGCAGCCAAGGGAAAGGGGAAGAGACCCAGTACTTC. The encoded protein is CASSQGKGEETQYF. Full variable domain (outside the CDR3, taken from reference TRBV14 and TRBJ2-5): EAGVTQFPSHSVIEKGQTVTLRCDPISGHDNLYWYRRVMGKEIKFLLHFVKESKQDESGMPNNRFLAERTGGTYSTLKVQPAELEDSGVYFCASSQGKGEETQYFGPGTRLLVL.

This clone was detected a few times. The chain has TRBV12-5 and TRBJ2-1; D unresolved. CDR3 length: 16 amino acids. Trimming stripped 1 base from V and 7 bases from J, with 17 bases between. Germline values: CDR1 LGHNT, CDR2 FRNRAP. CDR3 amino acids: CASGLGVLLNSNEQFF. The CDR3 bases are TGTGCTAGTGGTTTGGGCGTCCTTCTAAATAGTAATGAGCAGTTCTTC.

The V call is TRBV11-2, the J call TRBJ2-7; D may be TRBD1 (6 bases). Germline CDR1 is SGHAT and CDR2 is FQNNGV. The CDR3 has 13 residues. The V gene lost 4 bases and the J gene lost 10 bases, with 17 bases spanning the gap. The CDR3 bases are TGTGCCAGCAGCTCCAGGGGTTTGGGGGAACAGTACTTC. This sequence encodes CASSSRGLGEQYF.

The rearrangement links TRBV2 to TRBJ2-7; 7 bases line up with TRBD1. The CDR3 extends over 13 amino acids. After removal of 5 bases from V and 6 bases from J, the junction contained 7 bases not matched to a gene. Per germline, CDR1 SNHLY and CDR2 FYNNEI. The CDR3 region has the DNA TGTGCCAGCAGTTTACAGGGGTCGGCCGAGCAGTACTTC. This sequence encodes CASSLQGSAEQYF.

This chain links TRBV5-1 with TRBJ1-4; D remains unclear. Germline assignment: CDR1 SGHRS and CDR2 YFSETQ. V lost 0 bases and J lost 7, with 13 bases in between. The CDR3 has 15 amino acids. In DNA form, the CDR3 reads TGCGCCAGCAGCTTGGGGGAGAGTGGAAGTGAAAAACTGTTTTTT. Its protein product is CASSLGESGSEKLFF.

A few counts support this clone. The chain employs TRBV6-1 and TRBJ1-2; D remains unclear. This CDR3 comprises 15 residues. V gave up 0 bases and J gave up 3 bases, with 11 bases separating them. CDR1 and CDR2 (germline): MNHNS, SASEGT. The CDR3 protein is CASSEAGGVYYGYTF. CDR3 bases: TGTGCCAGCAGTGAAGCGGGCGGGGTCTACTATGGCTACACCTTC.

The chain has TRBV28 and TRBJ2-1; D gene uncertain. Looked up from germline, CDR1 is MDHEN and CDR2 is SYDVKM. The V and J ends lost 6 bases and 0 bases respectively, with 12 bases between them. The CDR3 spans 15 residues. The CDR3 loop reads CASSLDGRSYNEQFF. The CDR3 nucleotides read TGTGCCAGCAGCCTGGACGGCCGCTCCTACAATGAGCAGTTCTTC.

As for this clone: This sample also contains other DNA sequences that code for the same CDR3. The chain combines TRBV30 with TRBJ1-2, with a weak D call TRBD1 (6 bases). The germline CDR1 and CDR2 sequences are GTSNPN and SVGIG (reference sequence). V was cut by 0 bases and J by 8 bases, with 7 bases left in between. This CDR3 comprises 11 residues. CDR3 nucleotide sequence: TGTGCCTGGAGTGTAGGGGGGGGCTACACCTTC. Translated, it gives CAWSVGGGYTF.

The chain combines TRBV30 with TRBJ2-1; TRBD2 might be the D (5 bases). V dropped 2 bases and J dropped 0 bases, with 14 bases sitting between them. The CDR3 totals 16 residues. Germline V gives CDR1 GTSNPN, CDR2 SVGIG (reference sequence). The DNA of the CDR3 is TGTGCCTGGAGTCCCGGACTGACGAGCTCCTACAATGAGCAGTTCTTC. As protein: CAWSPGLTSSYNEQFF.

This clone was counted only a few times. The chain carries TRBV25-1 and TRBJ1-4, with 7 bases identical to TRBD1. Germline CDR1 reads MGHDK; CDR2 reads SYGVNS. The CDR3 has 12 amino acids. The V and J ends lost 9 bases and 6 bases, in that order; junction bases with no gene match: 4. The CDR3 bases are TGTGCCAGTAGACAGGGCGATGAAAAACTGTTTTTT. This translates into CASRQGDEKLFF. The full variable domain, with the rest looked up from reference TRBV25-1 and TRBJ1-4, is EADIYQTPRYLVIGTGKKITLECSQTMGHDKMYWYQQDPGMELHLIHYSYGVNSTEKGDLSSESTVSRIRTEHFPLTLESARPSHTSQYLCASRQGDEKLFFGSGTQLSVL.